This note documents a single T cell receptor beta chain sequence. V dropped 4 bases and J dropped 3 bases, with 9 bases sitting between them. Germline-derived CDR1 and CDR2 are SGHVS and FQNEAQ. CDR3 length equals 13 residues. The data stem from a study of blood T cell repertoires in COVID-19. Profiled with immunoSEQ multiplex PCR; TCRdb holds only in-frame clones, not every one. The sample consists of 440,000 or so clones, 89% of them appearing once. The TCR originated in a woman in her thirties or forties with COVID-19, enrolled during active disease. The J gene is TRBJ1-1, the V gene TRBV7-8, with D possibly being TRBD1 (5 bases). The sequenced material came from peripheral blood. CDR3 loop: CASSSGRDTEAFF. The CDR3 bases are TGTGCCAGCAGCTCAGGGAGGGACACTGAAGCTTTCTTT.